These 17 T cell receptor beta chains were sequenced from one sample in a study of OX40 agonist ivuxolimab in advanced cancers. This table comes from immunoSEQ multiplex PCR, and its TCRdb copy is limited to in-frame clones, with some not included. The data contain around 41,000 clones, about 89% of them singletons. This specimen was CD4+ or CD8+ T cells sorted from blood, taken in a trial of the OX40 agonist ivuxolimab. The receptors stem from an adult with an advanced solid tumor such as melanoma, head and neck, liver or kidney cancer.

The chain is built from TRBV7-9 and TRBJ2-2; a possible D gene is TRBD1 (6 bases). Looked up from germline, CDR1 is SEHNR and CDR2 is FQNEAQ (reference sequence). The CDR3 sequence is 16 residues long. V lost 2 bases, J lost 3 bases, and 13 bases lay in between. The CDR3 spells CASSLLPGVDTGELFF. The CDR3 DNA sequence: TGTGCCAGCAGCTTATTGCCAGGGGTGGACACCGGGGAGCTGTTTTTT.

The genes are TRBV7-2 and TRBJ2-5, with TRBD2 identical over 7 bases. The CDR3 covers 14 residues. Trimming cost V 2 bases and J 4 bases; bases outside gene matches: 4. Germline V gene lookup returns CDR1 SGHTA and CDR2 FQGNSA. CDR3 protein: CASSLRSGGETQYF. The CDR3 bases are TGTGCCAGCAGCTTACGATCGGGAGGAGAGACCCAGTACTTC.

V gene TRBV18 combines with J gene TRBJ2-7; D is uncertain. CDR1 and CDR2 (germline): KGHSH, LQKENI. V lost 6 bases to trimming and J lost 6 bases, with 15 bases between them. The CDR3 runs 13 residues. The DNA for the CDR3 is TGTGCCAGCTCCCCCGAAGGTCGAGGCGAGCAGTACTTC. It specifies CASSPEGRGEQYF.

The rearrangement joins TRBV29-1 to TRBJ2-5; maybe TRBD2 (6 bases). Trimming removed 8 bases from V and 0 bases from J, with 19 bases in between. The CDR3 has 15 amino acids. Germline assignment: CDR1 SQVTM and CDR2 ANQGSEA. The CDR3 region has the DNA TGCAGCACAGGAGGAGGAGGGGTGTACCAAGAGACCCAGTACTTC. It yields the protein CSTGGGGVYQETQYF.

The chain employs TRBV2 and TRBJ2-7; a possible D gene is TRBD2 (5 bases). CDR1 is SNHLY, CDR2 FYNNEI, per germline. Trimming took 11 bases from V and 0 from J, leaving 11 bases between them. This CDR3 spans 12 amino acids. DNA for the CDR3: TGTGCCTCTAGAGGACTCTCCTACGAGCAGTACTTC. This codes for CASRGLSYEQYF.

The chain links TRBV12-5 to TRBJ2-1; the match to TRBD2 covers 8 bases. V lost 0 bases and J lost 1; bases outside the gene matches: 5. The V gene's germline CDR1 is LGHNT and CDR2 FRNRAP. The CDR3 is made up of 17 amino acids. DNA of the CDR3: TGTGCTAGTGGTTTGGTCGGGGGGGGCCCTTCCTACAATGAGCAGTTCTTC. Translated, it gives CASGLVGGGPSYNEQFF.

The chain uses TRBV7-3 and TRBJ2-5, with D perhaps TRBD2 (6 bases). Germline CDR1 and CDR2: SGHTA and FQGTGA. This CDR3 is 15 amino acids long. V was trimmed by 1 base and J by 2 bases, leaving 11 bases between them. The CDR3, as DNA: TGTGCCAGCAGCTTAAACGGGGGAGGTCAAGAGACCCAGTACTTC. Translation gives CASSLNGGGQETQYF.

The chain combines TRBV7-8 with TRBJ1-1, with D perhaps TRBD1 (6 bases). The CDR3 runs to 14 residues. The V gene's germline CDR1 is SGHVS and CDR2 FQNEAQ. Between the trimmed V and J ends, which lost 5 bases and 6 bases, there was a span of 16 bases. As DNA, the CDR3 is TGTGCCAGCAGCCTCCTTCAGGGGAGGGCTGAAGCTTTCTTT. Residues: CASSLLQGRAEAFF.

The chain combines TRBV7-9 with TRBJ1-1, with D maybe TRBD1 (6 bases). Trimming took 5 bases from V and 2 from J, leaving 12 bases between them. CDR3 length: 14 residues. Germline-derived CDR1 and CDR2 are SEHNR and FQNEAQ (reference sequence). The CDR3 coding sequence is TGTGCCAGCAGCCCCTGGACAGAAAACACTGAAGCTTTCTTT. Translation: CASSPWTENTEAFF.

The chain carries TRBV18 and TRBJ1-5, with 7 bases that match TRBD1. The ends lost 1 base at V and 2 bases at J; junction bases unmatched: 5. CDR3 length: 16 amino acids. Germline V gene data show CDR1 as KGHSH and CDR2 as LQKENI. The CDR3 DNA follows: TGTGCCAGCTCACCACGCCGGGACAGTGGCAATCAGCCCCAGCATTTT. Its translation: CASSPRRDSGNQPQHF.

This clone was recorded only once. The chain links TRBV27 to TRBJ1-4; 7 bases line up with TRBD1. Germline V CDR1 and CDR2: MNHEY, SMNVEV (reference sequence). V trimming: 6 bases; J trimming: 6 bases; junction bases outside the gene matches: 4. This CDR3 region has 13 residues. The CDR3 region has the DNA TGTGCCAGCAGAAGCAGGGGGTATGAAAAACTGTTTTTT. Its translation is CASRSRGYEKLFF.

This rearrangement joins TRBV7-2 to TRBJ1-2; no reliable D call. CDR1 is SGHTA and CDR2 is FQGNSA in the germline V gene. This CDR3 contains 15 residues. The ends were cut back, 0 bases at V and 4 bases at J, with 12 bases in the middle. CDR3 residues: CASSLAQHFLYGYTF. In DNA, the CDR3 is TGTGCCAGCAGCTTAGCGCAACACTTCCTCTATGGCTACACCTTC.

The V and J genes are TRBV19 and TRBJ1-5, with 7 bases identical to TRBD1. CDR1 is LNHDA and CDR2 is SQIVND in the germline V gene (reference sequence). Trimming cost V 9 bases and J 5 bases; bases outside gene matches: 7. The CDR3 is 13 amino acids. Written as DNA, the CDR3 is TGTGCCAGCGGACAGGACCGGTATCAGCCCCAGCATTTT. This gives the protein CASGQDRYQPQHF.

This sequence joins TRBV7-3 and TRBJ1-6; no reliable D call. V gave up 4 bases and J gave up 11 bases, with 9 bases separating them. The germline V gene encodes CDR1 SGHTA and CDR2 FQGTGA. The CDR3 covers 12 residues. This chain's CDR3 is CASSSLGAPLHF. The CDR3 DNA follows: TGTGCCAGCAGCTCCCTTGGGGCACCCCTCCACTTT.

This clone has a single count. The chain joins TRBV11-2 to TRBJ2-1, with D hard to call. CDR1 and CDR2 (germline): SGHAT, FQNNGV. Trimming took 2 bases from V and 3 from J, leaving 8 bases between them. This CDR3 has 14 amino acids. CDR3 sequence reads: CASSLMRFYNEQFF. The CDR3 DNA reads as TGTGCCAGCAGCTTAATGCGGTTCTACAATGAGCAGTTCTTC.

In this sample, this clone turned up once. This chain uses TRBV18 with TRBJ2-7; D possibly matches TRBD1 or TRBD2 (5 bases each). The CDR3 consists of 16 residues. The V gene's germline CDR1 is KGHSH and CDR2 LQKENI. V dropped 2 bases and J dropped 2 bases, with 16 bases sitting between them. The CDR3 DNA follows: TGTGCCAGCTCACCATTCGGGGCCAATCAGGCCTACGAGCAGTACTTC. It encodes CASSPFGANQAYEQYF.

This chain uses TRBV12-5 with TRBJ2-1, with 11 bases that match TRBD1. The V and J ends lost 5 bases and 3 bases, in that order; junction bases with no gene match: 3. This CDR3 comprises 15 residues. CDR1 is LGHNT and CDR2 is FRNRAP in the germline V gene. The CDR3 region is CASGAGTGGYNEQFF. The CDR3 nucleotides are TGTGCTAGTGGTGCCGGGACAGGGGGCTACAATGAGCAGTTCTTC.